This TCR beta chain was documented in a study of tumor-infiltrating lymphocytes in localized non-small cell lung cancer. At the level of the study: Some samples were collected after neoadjuvant chemotherapy; smokers, never-smokers and several histologies were included. Each patient gave resected tumor and non-adjacent uninvolved lung tissue.

V was pared by 5 bases and J by 5 bases, with 18 bases between. The CDR3 spans 16 residues. Germline V CDR1 and CDR2: SGHTA, FQGNSA. Here immunoSEQ multiplex PCR was the method, and the copy in TCRdb shows in-frame clones only, minus some. The repertoire holds fewer than 7,500 clones, with around 60% as singletons. This clone was counted once. Its antigen is currently unknown. Study findings and constraints: Tumors had more T cell infiltration than uninvolved lung, per TCRbeta sequencing and CD3 counts. Different pieces of the same tissue went to different assays, confounding technical variation with intratumor heterogeneity.

This clonotype was sampled from a human donor with non-small cell lung cancer. This chain links TRBV7-2 with TRBJ2-2, with a possible D match to TRBD2 (7 bases). Sequenced input: lung tumor tissue. The CDR3, as DNA: TGTGCCAGCAGCAGGGGGAGCGGGGCCGGGACCGGGGAGCTGTTTTTT. Its protein product is CASSRGSGAGTGELFF.